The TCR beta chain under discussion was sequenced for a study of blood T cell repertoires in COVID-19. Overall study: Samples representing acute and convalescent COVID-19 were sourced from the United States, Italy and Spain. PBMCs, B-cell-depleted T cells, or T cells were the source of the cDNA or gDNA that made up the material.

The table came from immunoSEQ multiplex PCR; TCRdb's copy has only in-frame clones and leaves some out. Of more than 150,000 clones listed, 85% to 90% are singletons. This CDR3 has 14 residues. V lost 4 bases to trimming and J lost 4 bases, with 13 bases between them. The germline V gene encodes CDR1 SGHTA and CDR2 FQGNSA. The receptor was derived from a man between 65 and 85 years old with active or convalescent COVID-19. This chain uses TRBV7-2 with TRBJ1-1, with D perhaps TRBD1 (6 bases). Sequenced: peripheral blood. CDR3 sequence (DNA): TGTGCCAGCAGCTCCTTACAGGGTGCCACTGAAGCTTTCTTT. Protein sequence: CASSSLQGATEAFF.